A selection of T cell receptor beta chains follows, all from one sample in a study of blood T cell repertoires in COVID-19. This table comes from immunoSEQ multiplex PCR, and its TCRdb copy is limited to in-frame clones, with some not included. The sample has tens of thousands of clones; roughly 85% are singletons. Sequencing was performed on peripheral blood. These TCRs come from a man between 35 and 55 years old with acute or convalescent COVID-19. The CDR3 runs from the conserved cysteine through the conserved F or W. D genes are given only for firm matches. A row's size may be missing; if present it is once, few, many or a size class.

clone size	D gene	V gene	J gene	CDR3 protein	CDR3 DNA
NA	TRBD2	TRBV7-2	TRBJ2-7	CASSLMAGGFEQYF	TGTGCCAGCAGCTTAATGGCGGGGGGGTTCGAGCAGTACTTC
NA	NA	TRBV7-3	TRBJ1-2	CASSPRGFGGYTF	TGTGCCAGCAGCCCCCGGGGGTTCGGGGGCTACACCTTC
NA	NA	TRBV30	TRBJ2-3	CASRSEYTDTQYF	TGTGCCTCAAGGAGCGAATACACAGATACGCAGTATTTT
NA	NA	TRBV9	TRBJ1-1	CASSVATGGTEAFF	TGTGCCAGCAGCGTAGCTACGGGAGGAACTGAAGCTTTCTTT
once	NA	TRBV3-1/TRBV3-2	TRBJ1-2	CASSQVTDPNYGYTF	TGTGCCAGCAGCCAAGTAACAGATCCTAACTATGGCTACACCTTC
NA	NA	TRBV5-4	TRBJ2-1	CASSLWGGDEQFF	TGTGCCAGCAGCTTATGGGGGGGCGATGAGCAGTTCTTC
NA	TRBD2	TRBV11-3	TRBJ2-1	CASSLVSGAHNEQFF	TGTGCCAGCAGCTTAGTAAGCGGGGCCCACAATGAGCAGTTCTTC
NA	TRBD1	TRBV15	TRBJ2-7	CATSGRGPDYEQYF	TGTGCCACCAGCGGCAGGGGGCCGGACTACGAGCAGTACTTC
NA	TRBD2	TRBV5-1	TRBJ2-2	CASSSREAGELFF	TGCGCCAGCAGTTCTCGGGAGGCCGGGGAGCTGTTTTTT
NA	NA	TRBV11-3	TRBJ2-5	CASSGDTQETQYF	TGTGCCAGCAGCGGGGACACCCAAGAGACCCAGTACTTC
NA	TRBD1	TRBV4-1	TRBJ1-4	CASSRGQVNEKLFF	TGCGCCAGCAGCCGGGGACAGGTTAATGAAAAACTGTTTTTT
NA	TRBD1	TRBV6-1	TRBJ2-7	CASSDAGTGRYEQYF	TGTGCCAGCAGTGATGCCGGGACAGGGAGATACGAGCAGTACTTC
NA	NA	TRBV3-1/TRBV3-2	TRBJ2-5	CASSQATPDSGVETQYF	TGTGCCAGCAGCCAAGCCACTCCGGACAGTGGTGTAGAGACCCAGTACTTC
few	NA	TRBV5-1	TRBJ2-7	CASSFGAGEQYF	TGCGCCAGCAGCTTCGGTGCGGGCGAGCAGTACTTC
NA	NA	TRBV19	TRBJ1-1	CASISPRAGETEAFF	TGTGCCAGTATCTCCCCCCGGGCCGGGGAGACTGAAGCTTTCTTT
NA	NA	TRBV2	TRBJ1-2	CASRGQFYGYTF	TGTGCCAGCCGTGGGCAGTTCTATGGCTACACCTTC
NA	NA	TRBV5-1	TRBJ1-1	CASSPRGGTEAFF	TGCGCCAGCAGCCCTAGGGGGGGGACTGAAGCTTTCTTT
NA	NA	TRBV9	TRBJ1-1	CASSVGEGIRTEAFF	TGTGCCAGCAGCGTCGGGGAGGGGATTAGGACTGAAGCTTTCTTT
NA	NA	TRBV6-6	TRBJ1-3	CASRESGVSGNTIYF	TGTGCCAGCAGAGAGTCCGGGGTCTCTGGAAACACCATATATTTT
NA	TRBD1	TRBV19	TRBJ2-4	CASTKAQGVIQYF	TGTGCCAGTACCAAAGCGCAGGGGGTCATTCAGTACTTC
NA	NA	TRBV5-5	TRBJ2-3	CASSLTATDTQYF	TGTGCCAGCAGCTTGACAGCCACAGATACGCAGTATTTT
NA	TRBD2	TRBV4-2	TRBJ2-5	CASSQELAGGYYIQETQYF	TGTGCCAGCAGCCAAGAACTAGCGGGGGGTTACTACATCCAAGAGACCCAGTACTTC